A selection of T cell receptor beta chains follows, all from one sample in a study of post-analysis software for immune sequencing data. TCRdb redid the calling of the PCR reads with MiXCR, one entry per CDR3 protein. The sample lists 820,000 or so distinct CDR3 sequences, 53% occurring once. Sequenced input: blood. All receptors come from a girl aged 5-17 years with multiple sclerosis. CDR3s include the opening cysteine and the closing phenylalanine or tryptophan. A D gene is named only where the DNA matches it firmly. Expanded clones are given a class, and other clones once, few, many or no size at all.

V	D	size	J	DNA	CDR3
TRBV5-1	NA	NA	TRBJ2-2	TGCGCCAGCAGCTTGGGGACAAAGAACACCGGGGAGCTGTTTTTT	CASSLGTKNTGELFF
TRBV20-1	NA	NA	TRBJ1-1	TGCAGTGCTAACGAAGCTGGAGTGAACACTGAAGCTTTCTTT	CSANEAGVNTEAFF
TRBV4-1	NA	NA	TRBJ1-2	TGCGCCAGCAGCCCTCCCTCTATAGGAGGGGGCTACACCTTC	CASSPPSIGGGYTF
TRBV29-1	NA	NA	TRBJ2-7	TGCAGCGTCAAAATATATTCCTACGAGCAGTACTTC	CSVKIYSYEQYF
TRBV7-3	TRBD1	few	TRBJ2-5	TGTGCCAGCAGCTTAACGGGACAGCTGTACCAAGAGACCCAGTACTTC	CASSLTGQLYQETQYF
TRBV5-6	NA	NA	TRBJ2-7	TGTGCCAGCAGCTTGGAAGAAGGGCTGGGTCAAATTTACGAGCAGTACTTC	CASSLEEGLGQIYEQYF
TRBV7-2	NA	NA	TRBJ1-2	TGTGCCAGCAGCGTGACGGAATCCTATGGCTACACCTTC	CASSVTESYGYTF
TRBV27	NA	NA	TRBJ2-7	TGTGCCAGCAGTCCCCTGGGGGCGGGAAAGGAGCAGTACTTC	CASSPLGAGKEQYF
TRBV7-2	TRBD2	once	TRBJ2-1	TGTGCCAGCAGCTCCATAGCGGGAGGGCCTAATGAGCAGTTCTTC	CASSSIAGGPNEQFF
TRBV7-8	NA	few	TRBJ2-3	TGTGCCAGCGGCCAGACAGTGACAGATACGCAGTATTTT	CASGQTVTDTQYF
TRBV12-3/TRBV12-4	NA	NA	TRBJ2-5	TGTGCCAGCAGCCCCGAGGGCAGGGGATGGCAAGAGACCCAGTACTTC	CASSPEGRGWQETQYF